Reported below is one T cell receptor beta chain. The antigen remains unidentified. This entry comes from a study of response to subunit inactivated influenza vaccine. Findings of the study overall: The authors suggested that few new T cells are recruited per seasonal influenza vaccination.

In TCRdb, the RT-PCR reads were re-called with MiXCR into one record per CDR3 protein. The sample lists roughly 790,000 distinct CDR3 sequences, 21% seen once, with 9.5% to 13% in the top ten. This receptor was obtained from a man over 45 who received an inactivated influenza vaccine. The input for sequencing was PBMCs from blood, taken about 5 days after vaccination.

The chain's CDR3 is CASTRAGSYEQYF. CDR3 nucleotide sequence: TGTGCCAGCACTAGGGCAGGGTCCTACGAGCAGTACTTC. The chain couples TRBV12-3 or TRBV12-4 to TRBJ2-7; D may be TRBD1 (5 bases). The CDR3 extends over 13 amino acids. Trimming cost V 7 bases and J 1 base, with 11 bases left between them.